This T cell receptor beta chain emerged from a study of post-analysis software for immune sequencing data. Overall study: Disease trajectories encompassed relapsing-remitting, secondary progressive and progressive-relapsing multiple sclerosis.

Study outcomes and limitations: When patients were compared with controls, about five TRBV segments were more frequent, TRBV5-6, TRBV5-1 and TRBV20-1 among them. Samples from one preparation batch, clustered by F measure, grouped strongly together.

About this clonotype: The antigen remains undetermined.

Sequencing libraries made from TCR beta cDNA carried unique molecular identifiers. MiXCR was run by TCRdb on the PCR reads, yielding one entry per CDR3 protein. The sample carries over 300,000 distinct CDR3 sequences, roughly 35% recorded once. Trimming took 3 bases from V and 8 from J; bases not matched to a gene: 3. The CDR3 spans 14 residues. The V gene's germline CDR1 is SGHRS and CDR2 YFSETQ. The receptor comes from a girl under 18 with multiple sclerosis. J is TRBJ1-6 and V is TRBV5-1, with 9 bases lining up with TRBD1. What was sequenced was blood. The CDR3 here is CASSSGDRDSPLHF. The CDR3 DNA follows: TGCGCCAGCAGCTCCGGGGACAGGGATTCACCCCTCCACTTT.